Reported below is one T cell receptor beta chain. PCR employed 60 Vbeta and 13 Jbeta primers. Clones were sequenced by immunoSEQ multiplex PCR, and TCRdb holds only the in-frame ones, with some missing. In the table there are about 200,000 clones, around 87% of which are singletons. The data stem from a study of cytomegalovirus exposure and HLA in healthy donors. The donors were healthy bone marrow donors. The sequenced sample was PBMCs. The clonotype was recovered from a woman aged 18-29 years in good health and CMV-seronegative.

CDR3 bases: TGCAGCCCTAAGGGGGGAAACACCATATATTTT. Encoded protein: CSPKGGNTIYF. The chain employs TRBV29-1 and TRBJ1-3, with D maybe TRBD1 (5 bases). This CDR3 is 11 amino acids long. Trimming pared 8 bases from V and 4 bases from J, leaving 9 bases between. Germline assignment: CDR1 SQVTM and CDR2 ANQGSEA.